Below, 14 T cell receptor beta chains from the same sample are listed, as sequenced in a study of T cell changes during pregnancy in multiple sclerosis. This table comes from immunoSEQ multiplex PCR, and its TCRdb copy is limited to in-frame clones, with some not included. This repertoire shows tens of thousands of clones, 90% to 95% found once; its top ten account for over 0.7%. The source material was peripheral blood, sampled before pregnancy. The receptors stem from a female donor with multiple sclerosis, enrolled in a pregnancy study.

The chain has TRBV29-1 and TRBJ1-6, with 8 nucleotides matching TRBD1. The CDR3 consists of 16 residues. The germline V gene has CDR1 SQVTM and CDR2 ANQGSEA. The CDR3: CRPDREQPSYNSPLHF. DNA of the CDR3: TGCCGCCCGGACAGGGAACAGCCCTCATATAATTCACCCCTCCACTTT. Based on the CDR3 plus reference TRBV29-1 and TRBJ1-6, the full variable domain is SAVISQKPSRDICQRGTSLTIQCQVDSQVTMMFWYRQQPGQSLTLIATANQGSEATYESGFVIDKFPISRPNLTFSTLTVSNMSPEDSSIYLCRPDREQPSYNSPLHFGNGTRLTVT.

This chain joins TRBV18 and TRBJ2-2; D call uncertain. The CDR3 runs to 16 residues. Looked up from germline, CDR1 is KGHSH and CDR2 is LQKENI. Between the trimmed V and J ends, which lost 8 bases and 4 bases, there was a span of 20 bases. CDR3 DNA sequence: TGTGCCAGCCAAACTTCGGCCGAGGTTAGCACCGGGGAGCTGTTTTTT. Protein product: CASQTSAEVSTGELFF.

This clone has only one observation. This chain joins TRBV7-3 and TRBJ1-1; TRBD1 is a possible D gene (5 bases). Trimming cost V 3 bases and J 1 base, with 6 bases left between them. The CDR3 is 13 amino acids. The germline gives CDR1 SGHTA, CDR2 FQGTGA. The DNA for the CDR3 is TGTGCCAGCAGCTTCCAGGGGAACACTGAAGCTTTCTTT. Translation: CASSFQGNTEAFF.

The J gene is TRBJ1-1, the V gene TRBV15, with 9 bases fitting TRBD1. The CDR3 is 13 amino acids. Germline V gene lookup returns CDR1 LNHNV and CDR2 YYDKDF (reference sequence). V was clipped by 9 bases and J by 1 base; unmatched bases: 3. The CDR3 DNA sequence: TGTGCCACGAGGGGACAGGGGAACACTGAAGCTTTCTTT. Translated: CATRGQGNTEAFF.

The chain carries TRBV6-6 and TRBJ2-5, with unresolved D. Germline V gene data show CDR1 as MNHNY and CDR2 as SVGAGI (reference sequence). Trimming shortened V by 7 bases and J by 4 bases, and 16 bases separated the two germline ends. The CDR3 is 14 residues long. For the CDR3, the DNA is TGTGCCAGCACTAAACCGATCCTCGGAGAGACCCAGTACTTC. Translated: CASTKPILGETQYF.

The CDR3 coding sequence is TGTGCCAGCAGCCCCCGGGGGGGTAGTTCACCCCTCCACTTT. Translating gives CASSPRGGSSPLHF. The chain couples TRBV7-8 to TRBJ1-6; D perhaps matches TRBD1 (5 bases). The CDR3 is 14 amino acids. Germline V gene sequence: CDR1 SGHVS, CDR2 FQNEAQ. Trimming left V 5 bases short and J 9 bases short, with 14 bases between.

This clone appeared once. V is TRBV9 and J is TRBJ1-1; the D gene is possibly TRBD1 (6 bases). With 2 bases removed from V and 0 bases from J, the gap between germline ends came to 8 bases. Germline V gene sequence: CDR1 SGDLS, CDR2 YYNGEE. The CDR3 totals 14 residues. The CDR3 DNA follows: TGTGCCAGCAGCGTTGACAGGTTGAACACTGAAGCTTTCTTT. This gives the protein CASSVDRLNTEAFF.

J is TRBJ2-5 and V is TRBV25-1; TRBD1 might be the D (6 bases). Germline V gene data show CDR1 as MGHDK and CDR2 as SYGVNS. The germline V and J ends were trimmed by 5 bases and 2 bases, with 12 bases remaining between them. The CDR3 length is 14 residues. The CDR3 DNA sequence: TGTGCCAGCAGTTCCCGGACAGCTCAAGAGACCCAGTACTTC. This translates into CASSSRTAQETQYF.

V usage is TRBV7-8 and J usage is TRBJ2-1; 12 nucleotides match TRBD2. CDR1 and CDR2 (germline): SGHVS, FQNEAQ. After removal of 1 base from V and 4 bases from J, the junction contained 2 bases not matched to a gene. The CDR3 sequence is 16 residues long. For the CDR3, the DNA is TGTGCCAGCAGCTTAGTTGGGACTAGCGGGTACAATGAGCAGTTCTTC. Translated, it gives CASSLVGTSGYNEQFF.

This clone was observed once. The rearrangement uses TRBV18 and TRBJ2-7; 10 bases match TRBD2. The CDR3 covers 15 residues. Trimming cost V 2 bases and J 4 bases; bases outside gene matches: 5. In germline, CDR1 is KGHSH, CDR2 LQKENI. The CDR3 region has the DNA TGTGCCAGCTCACCAAGGCTAGCGGGAGCATACGAGCAGTACTTC. It is translated as CASSPRLAGAYEQYF.

The V call is TRBV5-1, the J call TRBJ1-1, with 7 bases aligning to TRBD1. Germline CDR1 reads SGHRS; CDR2 reads YFSETQ. The trim removed 6 bases at V and 1 base at J, leaving 6 bases unmatched. The CDR3 spans 14 residues. CDR3 sequence (DNA): TGCGCCAGCATTTCAGGGGGAAGGAACACTGAAGCTTTCTTT. The encoded protein is CASISGGRNTEAFF.

The DNA for the CDR3 is TGTGCCAGCAGCCCTCAGACAGGGCCAGATACGCAGTATTTT. It specifies CASSPQTGPDTQYF. V usage is TRBV7-2 and J usage is TRBJ2-3; 7 positions agree with TRBD1. This CDR3 region has 14 residues. V shed 5 bases and J 4 bases; nucleotides not matched to a gene: 6. CDR1 is SGHTA and CDR2 is FQGNSA in the germline V gene.

The V call is TRBV5-1, the J call TRBJ2-1, with 8 bases identical to TRBD2. Unmatched junction bases numbered 6, after V lost 0 bases and J lost 7 bases. Per germline, CDR1 SGHRS and CDR2 YFSETQ. CDR3 size: 15 residues. As DNA, the CDR3 is TGCGCCAGCAGCTTGGAGGCGGGGGGAGTTAATGAGCAGTTCTTC. It translates to CASSLEAGGVNEQFF.

The chain has TRBV30 and TRBJ1-5; TRBD1 is a possible D gene (5 bases). The length of the CDR3 is 17 residues. Germline CDR1 reads GTSNPN; CDR2 reads SVGIG (reference sequence). The germline V and J ends were trimmed by 0 bases and 4 bases, with 19 bases remaining between them. The CDR3 sequence: CAWSVQSRAAGNQPQHF. In nucleotides, the CDR3 is TGTGCCTGGAGTGTACAGTCCAGGGCAGCGGGGAATCAGCCCCAGCATTTT.